The entry below gives a single TCR beta chain sequence along with its context. The target antigen is unknown. These data belong to a study of PD-1 blockade in classical Hodgkin lymphoma. Study-wide context: Administration of nivolumab to patients was at 3 mg/kg intravenously every 2 weeks. Broader study findings: Exclusion was the outcome for patients who began nivolumab under 1 year after ASCT. Complete responders had baseline diversity similar to newly diagnosed patients.

Clones were read by immunoSEQ multiplex PCR, and TCRdb kept only the in-frame ones, dropping some. The sample comprises 30,000 to 50,000 clones, roughly four fifths of which are singletons, and roughly 9.8% rests with the top ten. The germline V gene has CDR1 WSHSY and CDR2 SAAADI. Deletions cut 3 bases from V and 8 bases from J, with 14 bases between. CDR3 length: 14 amino acids. Every patient was affected by relapse after autologous stem cell transplantation, while exposure to brentuximab vedotin was not uniform. V and J are TRBV10-2 and TRBJ2-1; unclear D gene. The sequencing used peripheral blood mononuclear cells (PBMCs), collected at baseline. The TCR was taken from a human donor with classical Hodgkin lymphoma. The CDR3 sequence is CASSDVGATHEQFF. In DNA form, the CDR3 reads TGCGCCAGCAGTGACGTGGGCGCTACCCATGAGCAGTTCTTC.